This T cell receptor (beta chain) emerged from a study of blood T cell repertoires in COVID-19. This CDR3 has 11 residues. Germline V gene sequence: CDR1 SQVTM, CDR2 ANQGSEA. V lost 2 bases and J 8 bases, leaving 9 bases between the germline ends. Repertoires were generated with immunoSEQ multiplex PCR, while TCRdb's copy carries only in-frame clones and drops some. The repertoire consists of just under 50,000 clones, with 65% to 90% occurring once and the leading ten covering about 8%. This sequence originates from a human donor in a cohort sampled during active COVID-19. Sequencing was carried out using peripheral blood. The V call is TRBV29-1, the J call TRBJ1-1, with a possible D match to TRBD1 (5 bases). The CDR3 loop is CSVEPAGEAFF. The CDR3, as DNA: TGCAGCGTTGAACCGGCAGGGGAAGCTTTCTTT.